This T cell receptor beta chain was profiled in a study of tumor-infiltrating lymphocytes in primary liver carcinoma. Study details: Patients were men and women aged 30 to 69 years.

CDR3 length equals 13 residues. The V segment lost 4 bases and the J segment 2 bases; nucleotides outside the gene matches: 2. Germline V gives CDR1 SGHDT, CDR2 YYEEEE. Findings and caveats of the study: It was in tumors, not blood, that the top-250-clone fraction was significantly higher (p = 0.039).

Blood RNA came from unsorted whole blood; germline DNA was also extracted. There were only treatment-naive patients, all with chronic HBV infection. From approximately 550 ng of total RNA, TCR beta-specific cDNA was reverse-transcribed using a constant-region primer. Investigators got TCR beta libraries out of three nested multiplex PCR rounds, done with slightly modified ARM-PCR. It was with TRBV1-TRBV30 forward primers and a C-beta reverse primer that the first two PCR rounds were run, at about 10 cycles each. TCRdb redid the calling of the multiplex PCR reads with MiXCR, one entry per CDR3 protein. The table shows 300,000 to 400,000 distinct CDR3 sequences, with about 65% occurring only once. Many counts were recorded for this clonotype. Its antigen is unknown.

The TCR comes from a man in his forties or fifties with primary liver carcinoma and hepatitis B virus infection. The chain links TRBV5-6 to TRBJ2-5, with 7 bases aligning to TRBD1. The sequencing input was peripheral blood. The CDR3, as DNA: TGTGCCAGCAGCCCGGGACAGCAAGAGACCCAGTACTTC. Encoded protein: CASSPGQQETQYF.